This T cell receptor (beta chain) was sequenced for a study of T-cell reconstitution after alpha-beta-depleted transplantation in children. The study, taken as a whole, reports: The high TCRbeta diversity at day 60 in some patients came from surviving recipient T cells and thymic progenitors. Counts and diversity of T cells one year after transplant came mostly from newly produced T cells. There were reportedly several hundred expanded graft clones from which alpha-beta T cells came about two months after transplant.

Preparation of the TCRbeta library was carried out with unique molecular identifiers. TCRdb re-called the PCR reads through MiXCR, storing one row per CDR3 protein. Among around 450,000 distinct CDR3 sequences listed, roughly a tenth were seen once. The CDR3 is 12 amino acids. V dropped 3 bases and J dropped 4 bases, with 6 bases sitting between them. Germline V CDR1 and CDR2: WNHNN, SYGVQD (reference sequence). This clonotype was counted ten times or more. The antigen is undetermined. The chain combines TRBV10-1 with TRBJ2-5, with D unclear. The clonotype was recovered from a child aged 2 to 10 with inherited bone marrow failure, due to receive a stem cell transplant. Sequences were derived from PBMCs, sampled before TCRalphabeta/CD19-depleted stem cell transplant. CDR3 loop: CASSDFSETQYF. For the CDR3, the DNA is TGCGCCAGCAGTGACTTTTCAGAGACCCAGTACTTC.